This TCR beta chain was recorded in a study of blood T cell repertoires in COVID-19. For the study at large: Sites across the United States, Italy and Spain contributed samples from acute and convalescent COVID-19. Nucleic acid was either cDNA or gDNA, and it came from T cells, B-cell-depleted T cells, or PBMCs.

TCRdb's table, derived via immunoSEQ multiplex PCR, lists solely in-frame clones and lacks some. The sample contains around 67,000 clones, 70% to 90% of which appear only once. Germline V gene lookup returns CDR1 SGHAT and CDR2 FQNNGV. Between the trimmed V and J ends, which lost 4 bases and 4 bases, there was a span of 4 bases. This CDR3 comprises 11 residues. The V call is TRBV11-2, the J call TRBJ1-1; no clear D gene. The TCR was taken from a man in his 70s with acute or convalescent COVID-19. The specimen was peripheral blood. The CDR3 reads CASSSLTEAFF. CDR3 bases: TGTGCCAGCAGCTCACTCACTGAAGCTTTCTTT.